These 9 T cell receptor beta chains were all obtained from the same sample, sequenced in a study of T cell repertoires in cytomegalovirus infection. No antigens are known for them. TCRdb processed the reads anew with MiXCR; each CDR3 protein has one entry. The top ten hold about a quarter of the sample, which has tens of thousands of distinct CDR3 sequences, around 20% seen once. The sample consisted of CD8+ T cells from cultured PBMCs, taken from culture after CMV antigen stimulation. The receptor source for this set is a human donor in good health (CMV status not recorded). Some clones in this sample may be carry-over from other donors' samples.

The rearrangement uses TRBV4-1 and TRBJ1-5; D is possibly TRBD1 (5 bases). The CDR3 sequence is 15 residues long. Germline CDR1 and CDR2: MGHRA and YSYEKL. V was cut by 7 bases and J by 5 bases, with 18 bases left in between. The CDR3 DNA reads TGCGCCAGCACTCAGGGACTCATCTCGGATCAGCCCCAGCATTTT. Protein: CASTQGLISDQPQHF.

The chain has TRBV7-6 and TRBJ1-1; D is possibly TRBD1 (5 bases). This CDR3 is built from 20 residues. Germline V gene data show CDR1 as SGHVS and CDR2 as FNYEAQ. Trimming shortened V by 1 base and J by 0 bases, and 24 bases separated the two germline ends. In DNA form, the CDR3 reads TGTGCCAGCAGCTTAGTGTCTGGGGTAGGCTCGGACATAATGAACACTGAAGCTTTCTTT. This gives the protein CASSLVSGVGSDIMNTEAFF.

This clonotype was detected a few times. CDR3 region: CASRSQLNTGELFF. For the CDR3, the DNA is TGTGCCAGCAGGTCCCAACTGAACACCGGGGAGCTGTTTTTT. The rearrangement uses TRBV28 and TRBJ2-2, with D unclear. The V end was cut by 6 bases, the J end by 1 base, with 9 bases between. This CDR3 is 14 amino acids long. CDR1 is MDHEN and CDR2 is SYDVKM in the germline V gene.

This chain uses TRBV7-9 with TRBJ1-2; D gene ambiguous. V gave up 1 base and J gave up 3 bases, with 12 bases separating them. This CDR3 has 15 residues. Germline V gives CDR1 SEHNR, CDR2 FQNEAQ (reference sequence). The CDR3 loop reads CASSLERPKDYGYTF. DNA of the CDR3: TGTGCCAGCAGCTTAGAACGTCCAAAGGACTATGGCTACACCTTC. The entire variable domain, with the rest obtained from reference TRBV7-9 and TRBJ1-2, is as follows: DTGVSQNPRHKITKRGQNVTFRCDPISEHNRLYWYRQTLGQGPEFLTYFQNEAQLEKSRLLSDRFSAERPKGSFSTLEIQRTEQGDSAMYLCASSLERPKDYGYTFGSGTRLTVV.

The J gene is TRBJ2-7, the V gene TRBV7-2; 10 bases match TRBD2. Germline assignment: CDR1 SGHTA and CDR2 FQGNSA. There are 14 residues in the CDR3. Trimming cost V 3 bases and J 3 bases; bases outside gene matches: 2. CDR3 protein: CASSFSGGDYEQYF. The CDR3, as DNA: TGTGCCAGCAGCTTCAGCGGGGGGGACTACGAGCAGTACTTC.

This clonotype has ten or more counts. The chain uses TRBV7-3 and TRBJ2-1, with no clear D. Deletions cut 2 bases from V and 0 bases from J, with 11 bases between. The CDR3 is made up of 16 amino acids. CDR1 is SGHTA, CDR2 FQGTGA, per germline. CDR3 coding DNA: TGTGCCAGCAGCTTACTCGCTCAGAGCTCCTACAATGAGCAGTTCTTC. It encodes CASSLLAQSSYNEQFF. The full variable domain, completed using reference TRBV7-3 and TRBJ2-1, is GAGVSQTPSNKVTEKGKYVELRCDPISGHTALYWYRQSLGQGPEFLIYFQGTGAADDSGLPNDRFFAVRPEGSVSTLKIQRTERGDSAVYLCASSLLAQSSYNEQFFGPGTRLTVL.

This clonotype was counted between two and nine times. V usage is TRBV6-8 and J usage is TRBJ2-1, with a possible D match to TRBD1 (5 bases). Between the trimmed V and J ends, which lost 4 bases and 4 bases, there was a span of 11 bases. The CDR3 is made up of 14 amino acids. Germline CDR1 MNHGY, CDR2 SAAAGT. CDR3 in amino acids: CASSSTNRYNEQFF. The CDR3 bases are TGTGCCAGCAGTTCTACCAACAGGTACAATGAGCAGTTCTTC.

A few counts support this clonotype. The V call is TRBV5-1, the J call TRBJ2-1, with TRBD2 matching over 9 bases. Germline V lookup: CDR1 SGHRS, CDR2 YFSETQ. After removal of 4 bases from V and 8 bases from J, the junction contained 10 bases not matched to a gene. This CDR3 contains 15 residues. The CDR3 loop reads CASSTSGRKGDEQFF. The CDR3 DNA follows: TGCGCCAGCAGCACAAGCGGGAGGAAGGGGGATGAGCAGTTCTTC.

The J gene is TRBJ2-5, the V gene TRBV7-2; TRBD2 matches at 7 bases. Germline V gene data show CDR1 as SGHTA and CDR2 as FQGNSA. The V and J ends lost 1 base and 2 bases, in that order; junction bases with no gene match: 16. This CDR3 is built from 19 residues. The CDR3 spells CASSLGLASGRAVQETQYF. DNA for the CDR3: TGTGCCAGCAGCTTAGGTCTGGCTAGCGGACGGGCGGTACAAGAGACCCAGTACTTC.